Shown below are 26 T cell receptor beta chains from a single sample sequenced in a study of breast tumors, draining lymph nodes, adjacent tissues. TCRdb re-derived calls from the multiplex PCR reads in MiXCR, one entry per CDR3 protein. Among 180,000 or so distinct CDR3 sequences, roughly 35% were seen once, and the ten largest hold roughly 3.8%. Breast cancer patients provided tissue from their axillary draining lymph nodes. Sequenced: axillary lymph node tissue. The receptor source for this set is a female donor with breast cancer. Some clones in this sample may be carry-over from other donors' samples.

This clonotype was observed at least ten times. With a much larger clone just one base away, this may be a read error. V gene TRBV4-3 combines with J gene TRBJ2-3; 9 nucleotides agree with TRBD1. The length of the CDR3 is 15 residues. CDR1 LGHNA and CDR2 YSLEER come from the germline V gene. J was trimmed by 4 bases and V by 4 bases; bases with no gene match: 6. CDR3 amino acids: CASSPGQGIADTQYF. The CDR3 DNA sequence: TGCGCCAGCAGCCCCGGACAGGGGATCGCAGATACGCAGTATTTT.

Regarding this clonotype: This sequence may be a read error, since a much larger clone differs from it by one base. The chain carries TRBV5-1 and TRBJ2-3; weak D call: TRBD2 (6 bases). With 4 bases removed from V and 4 bases from J, the gap between germline ends came to 13 bases. Germline loops: CDR1 SGHRS, CDR2 YFSETQ. CDR3 length equals 14 residues. The chain's CDR3 is CASSPGVSPDTQYF. In nucleotides, the CDR3 is TGCGCCAGCAGCCCGGGGGTATCCCCAGATACGCAGTATTTT.

Notes on this clonotype: An end of the junction differs from the germline gene, which may be a read error. This chain connects TRBV2 to TRBJ2-3; D gene unclear. Germline CDR1 SNHLY, CDR2 FYNNEI. CDR3 size: 14 residues. The CDR3: CASSVPRSTDAQYF. Here the CDR3 DNA reads TGTGCCAGCAGTGTACCCCGCAGCACAGATGCGCAGTATTTT.

This rearrangement joins TRBV7-9 to TRBJ2-7; 7 bases map to TRBD2. Germline CDR1 is SEHNR and CDR2 is FQNEAQ (reference sequence). The junction had 9 bases not matched to a gene; V was cut back by 4 bases and J by 6 bases. This CDR3 has 14 amino acids. For the CDR3, the DNA is TGTGCCAGCAGCTCCGGACTAGACTTGTCCGAGCAGTACTTC. The encoded protein is CASSSGLDLSEQYF.

V is TRBV19 and J is TRBJ1-2, with D perhaps TRBD1 (6 bases). The germline V and J ends were trimmed by 6 bases and 8 bases, with 19 bases remaining between them. Germline V gene sequence: CDR1 LNHDA, CDR2 SQIVND (reference sequence). The CDR3 consists of 14 residues. Written as DNA, the CDR3 is TGTGCCAGTAGCGAGGGAGGGGACAAGCGCGGCTACACCTTC. Translating it yields CASSEGGDKRGYTF. The whole variable domain, filled in from reference TRBV19 and TRBJ1-2, reads DGGITQSPKYLFRKEGQNVTLSCEQNLNHDAMYWYRQDPGQGLRLIYYSQIVNDFQKGDIAEGYSVSREKKESFPLTVTSAQKNPTAFYLCASSEGGDKRGYTFGSGTRLTVV.

This clonotype was seen repeatedly, ten times or more. The V and J genes are TRBV4-3 and TRBJ1-2, with TRBD1 as a possible D gene (6 bases). V shed 0 bases and J shed 6 bases, with 17 bases lying between them. Germline CDR1 is LGHNA and CDR2 is YSLEER. The CDR3 sequence is 16 residues long. CDR3 loop: CASSQDSRGAFNGYTF. As DNA, the CDR3 is TGCGCCAGCAGCCAAGATTCTAGGGGGGCGTTTAATGGCTACACCTTC.

CDR3 in amino acids: CASSRAGSGKDTQYF. In DNA, the CDR3 is TGTGCCAGCAGCCGAGCGGGGAGCGGGAAGGATACGCAGTATTTT. The J gene is TRBJ2-3, the V gene TRBV5-8, with 7 nucleotides matching TRBD2. The germline V gene has CDR1 SGHTS and CDR2 YDEGEE. The CDR3 length is 15 residues. With V trimmed by 4 bases and J by 6 bases, 11 bases remained unmatched. Complete variable domain (other parts from reference TRBV5-8 and TRBJ2-3): EAGVTQSPTHLIKTRGQQATLRCSPISGHTSVYWYQQALGLGLQFLLWYDEGEERNRGNFPPRFSGRQFPNYSSELNVNALELEDSALYLCASSRAGSGKDTQYFGPGTRLTVL.

The chain joins TRBV2 to TRBJ1-2; maybe TRBD1 (5 bases). This CDR3 comprises 14 residues. Germline V gene sequence: CDR1 SNHLY, CDR2 FYNNEI. Deletions cut 6 bases from V and 4 bases from J, with 15 bases between. CDR3 loop: CASSVRDGGYGYTF. CDR3 DNA sequence: TGTGCCAGCAGCGTACGGGATGGGGGCTATGGCTACACCTTC. Full variable domain (outside the CDR3, taken from reference TRBV2 and TRBJ1-2): EPEVTQTPSHQVTQMGQEVILRCVPISNHLYFYWYRQILGQKVEFLVSFYNNEISEKSEIFDDQFSVERPDGSNFTLKIRSTKLEDSAMYFCASSVRDGGYGYTFGSGTRLTVV.

Comments on this clonotype: A much more abundant neighbour one base away suggests this may be a read error. The chain combines TRBV10-3 with TRBJ1-3; unclear D gene. Trimming shortened V by 5 bases and J by 0 bases, and 11 bases separated the two germline ends. Germline V gene data show CDR1 as ENHRY and CDR2 as SYGVKD. The CDR3 totals 15 residues. DNA for the CDR3: TGTGCCATCAGTTTCTCCCTGAGCTCTGGAAACACCATATATTTT. Translation gives CAISFSLSSGNTIYF.

V and J are TRBV2 and TRBJ1-2; tentative D call: TRBD1 (5 bases). CDR1 and CDR2 (germline): SNHLY, FYNNEI. The V end lost 2 bases, the J end lost 8 bases, and 12 bases lay between the germline ends. This CDR3 comprises 13 residues. The CDR3 nucleotides are TGTGCCAGCAGTGAACGTGACAGAGGGGGCTACACCTTC. Its protein is CASSERDRGGYTF.

The count of this clonotype is one. This chain uses TRBV24-1 with TRBJ2-5, with TRBD2 matching over 8 bases. Germline CDR1 is KGHDR and CDR2 is SFDVKD. V gave up 12 bases and J gave up 5 bases; unmatched junction bases: 7. The CDR3 consists of 12 residues. The CDR3 DNA follows: TGTGCCGTCCTCGGGAGGGGTGAGACCCAGTACTTC. Its translation: CAVLGRGETQYF.

The chain carries TRBV3-1 and TRBJ1-1; D remains unclear. Trimming removed 0 bases from V and 2 bases from J, with 7 bases in between. CDR3 length: 14 residues. Looked up from germline, CDR1 is LGHDT and CDR2 is YNNKEL (reference sequence). CDR3 sequence reads: CASSQDPVNTEAFF. Written as DNA, the CDR3 is TGTGCCAGCAGCCAAGACCCCGTTAACACTGAAGCTTTCTTT.

A few counts support this clonotype. This rearrangement joins TRBV6-5 to TRBJ1-1, with a tentative D call TRBD1 (5 bases). Germline assignment: CDR1 MNHEY and CDR2 SVGAGI. This CDR3 region has 14 residues. V was shortened by 7 bases and J by 0 bases, with 12 bases between the two germline ends. The CDR3 protein is CASTPRGVNTEAFF. In nucleotides, the CDR3 is TGTGCCAGCACCCCCCGGGGGGTGAACACTGAAGCTTTCTTT.

The genes are TRBV5-1 and TRBJ1-1, with TRBD1 matching 8 bases. Germline values: CDR1 SGHRS, CDR2 YFSETQ. J gave up 1 base and V 4 bases, and 9 bases lay outside the gene matches. This CDR3 spans 16 amino acids. The CDR3, as DNA: TGCGCCAGCAGCGATCAGGGGGCTATCGCGAACACTGAAGCTTTCTTT. It codes for CASSDQGAIANTEAFF.

As to this clonotype: This could be a read error, since a much larger clone is one nucleotide away. The rearrangement links TRBV5-6 to TRBJ2-5; D not certain. CDR1 is SGHDT, CDR2 YYEEEE, per germline. Trimming cost V 2 bases and J 7 bases, with 9 bases left between them. This CDR3 region has 12 residues. The CDR3 DNA reads as TGTGCCAGCAGCTTAAGAGATGCGACCCAGTACTTC. Translating it yields CASSLRDATQYF.

The rearrangement uses TRBV11-3 and TRBJ1-6, with D possibly matching TRBD1 (6 bases). The germline V gene encodes CDR1 SGHNT and CDR2 YENEEA. The length of the CDR3 is 15 residues. Trimming pared 5 bases from V and 4 bases from J, leaving 12 bases between. The CDR3 sequence: CASSPPGQYNSPLHF. The CDR3 DNA sequence: TGTGCCAGCAGCCCTCCGGGACAATATAATTCACCCCTCCACTTT. The full variable domain, completed using reference TRBV11-3 and TRBJ1-6, is EAGVVQSPRYKIIEKKQPVAFWCNPISGHNTLYWYLQNLGQGPELLIRYENEEAVDDSQLPKDRFSAERLKGVDSTLKIQPAELGDSAVYLCASSPPGQYNSPLHFGNGTRLTVT.

The chain carries TRBV10-3 and TRBJ2-5; 13 positions match TRBD2. V was clipped by 0 bases and J by 7 bases; unmatched bases: 8. Germline loops: CDR1 ENHRY, CDR2 SYGVKD. CDR3 size: 17 residues. This CDR3 is CAISESRTSGSGGTQYF. The CDR3 bases are TGTGCCATCAGTGAGTCAAGGACTAGCGGGAGTGGTGGGACCCAGTACTTC.

In the case of this clonotype: This clone may be a read error of a much larger clone one base away. Since the CDR3 does not end with the conserved phenylalanine or tryptophan, this likely comes from a read error. The J gene is TRBJ2-7, the V gene TRBV28; unclear D gene. The V gene lost 3 bases and the J gene lost 3 bases, with 6 bases spanning the gap. From germline, CDR1 is MDHEN and CDR2 SYDVKM. CDR3 length: 12 residues. CDR3 loop: CASSFSDYEQYL. As DNA, the CDR3 is TGTGCCAGCAGTTTTAGTGACTACGAGCAGTACCTC.

This chain links TRBV2 with TRBJ2-5; D possibly corresponds to TRBD2 (6 bases). The CDR3 contains 14 residues. Trimming pared 6 bases from V and 9 bases from J, leaving 20 bases between. Germline V gene lookup returns CDR1 SNHLY and CDR2 FYNNEI. In DNA form, the CDR3 reads TGTGCCAGCAGAAGGAGGGCCTCGGGCACGGCCCAGTACTTC. Its protein is CASRRRASGTAQYF.

In its sample, this clonotype was seen many times. The chain has TRBV5-5 and TRBJ1-2; D possibly corresponds to TRBD1 (6 bases). Trimming took off 0 bases at V and 4 bases at J, with 10 bases between the two ends. The CDR3 contains 14 residues. Germline V gives CDR1 SGHKS, CDR2 YYEKEE (reference sequence). CDR3 in DNA: TGTGCCAGCAGCTTGGTGGGGGGCGCCTATGGCTACACCTTC. Amino acids: CASSLVGGAYGYTF.

This clonotype was counted at least ten times. This CDR3 reads CASSFVAADTQYF. CDR3 DNA: TGTGCCAGCAGCTTCGTGGCGGCAGATACGCAGTATTTT. This rearrangement joins TRBV13 to TRBJ2-3; D uncertain. The V end was cut by 3 bases, the J end by 4 bases, with 8 bases between. The CDR3 runs to 13 residues. Germline CDR1 and CDR2: PRHDT and FYEKMQ (reference sequence).

The gene calls are TRBV7-2 and TRBJ2-7, with D perhaps matching TRBD1 (6 bases). Trimming removed 4 bases from V and 0 bases from J, with 10 bases in between. The CDR3 is 14 residues long. Germline V gene data show CDR1 as SGHTA and CDR2 as FQGNSA. CDR3 sequence: CASSWGPVSYEQYF. As DNA, the CDR3 is TGTGCCAGCAGCTGGGGGCCAGTCTCCTACGAGCAGTACTTC.

This clonotype has just a few counts. V and J are TRBV11-2 and TRBJ1-1; unclear D gene. Trimming pared 5 bases from V and 0 bases from J, leaving 10 bases between. The V gene's germline CDR1 is SGHAT and CDR2 FQNNGV. The CDR3 totals 14 residues. CDR3 protein: CASSTPGMNTEAFF. The CDR3 DNA follows: TGTGCCAGCAGCACCCCCGGGATGAACACTGAAGCTTTCTTT.

This clonotype has a count of ten or more. The chain couples TRBV18 to TRBJ1-5; perhaps TRBD1 as D (6 bases). Trimming stripped 4 bases from V and 1 base from J, with 17 bases between. This CDR3 has 17 residues. Germline assignment: CDR1 KGHSH and CDR2 LQKENI. This chain's CDR3 is CASSLTDRRGSNQPQHF. The DNA of the CDR3 is TGTGCCAGCTCACTCACTGACAGGAGGGGAAGCAATCAGCCCCAGCATTTT.

This clonotype was counted at least ten times. The chain has TRBV7-9 and TRBJ1-5; 8 nucleotides line up with TRBD1. Germline V gene data show CDR1 as SEHNR and CDR2 as FQNEAQ (reference sequence). V was clipped by 5 bases and J by 2 bases; unmatched bases: 5. This CDR3 is 15 amino acids long. The CDR3 sequence is CASSRTGSGNQPQHF. The CDR3 DNA reads TGTGCCAGCAGCCGGACAGGGTCGGGCAATCAGCCCCAGCATTTT.

There are a few counts of this clonotype. The gene calls are TRBV27 and TRBJ2-3, with D possibly being TRBD1 or TRBD2 (6 bases each). This CDR3 comprises 17 residues. CDR1 is MNHEY, CDR2 SMNVEV, per germline (reference sequence). The ends were cut back, 5 bases at V and 6 bases at J, with 24 bases in the middle. The CDR3 reads CASSPGWGAMKDDTQYF. CDR3 in DNA: TGTGCCAGCAGTCCCGGTTGGGGGGCCATGAAGGACGATACGCAGTATTTT.